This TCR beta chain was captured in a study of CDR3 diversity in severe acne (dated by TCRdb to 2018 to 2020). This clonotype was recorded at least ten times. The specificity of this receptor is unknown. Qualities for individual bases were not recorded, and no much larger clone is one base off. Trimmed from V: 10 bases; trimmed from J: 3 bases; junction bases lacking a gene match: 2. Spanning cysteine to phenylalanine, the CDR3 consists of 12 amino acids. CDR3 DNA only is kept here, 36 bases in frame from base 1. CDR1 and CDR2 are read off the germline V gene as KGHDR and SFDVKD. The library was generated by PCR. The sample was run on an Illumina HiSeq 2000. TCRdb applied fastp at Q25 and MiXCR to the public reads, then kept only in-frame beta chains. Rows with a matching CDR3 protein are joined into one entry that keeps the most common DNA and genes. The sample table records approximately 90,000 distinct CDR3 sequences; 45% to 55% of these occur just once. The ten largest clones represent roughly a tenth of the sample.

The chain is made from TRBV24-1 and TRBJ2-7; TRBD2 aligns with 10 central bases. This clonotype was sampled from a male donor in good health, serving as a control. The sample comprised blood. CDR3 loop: CATLAGRYEQYF. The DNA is TGTGCCACACTAGCGGGACGCTACGAGCAGTACTTC.